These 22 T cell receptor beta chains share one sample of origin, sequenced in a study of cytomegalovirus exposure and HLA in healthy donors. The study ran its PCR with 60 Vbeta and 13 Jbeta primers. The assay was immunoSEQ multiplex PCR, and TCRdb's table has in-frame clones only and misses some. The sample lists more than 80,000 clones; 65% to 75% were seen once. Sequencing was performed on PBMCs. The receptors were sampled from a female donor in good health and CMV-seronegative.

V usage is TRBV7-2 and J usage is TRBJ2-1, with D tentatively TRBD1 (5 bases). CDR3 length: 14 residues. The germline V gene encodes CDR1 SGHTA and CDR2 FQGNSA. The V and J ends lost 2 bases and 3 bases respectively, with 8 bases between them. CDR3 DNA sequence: TGTGCCAGCAGCTTATCCGACAGCTACAATGAGCAGTTCTTC. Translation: CASSLSDSYNEQFF. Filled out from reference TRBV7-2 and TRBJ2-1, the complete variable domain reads GAGVSQSPSNKVTEKGKDVELRCDPISGHTALYWYRQSLGQGLEFLIYFQGNSAPDKSGLPSDRFSAERTGGSVSTLTIQRTQQEDSAVYLCASSLSDSYNEQFFGPGTRLTVL.

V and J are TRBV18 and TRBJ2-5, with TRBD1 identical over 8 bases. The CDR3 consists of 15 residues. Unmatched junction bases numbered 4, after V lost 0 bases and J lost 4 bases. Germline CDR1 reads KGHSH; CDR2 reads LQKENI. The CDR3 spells CASSPPAGGIETQYF. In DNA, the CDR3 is TGTGCCAGCTCACCACCGGCAGGGGGCATAGAGACCCAGTACTTC.

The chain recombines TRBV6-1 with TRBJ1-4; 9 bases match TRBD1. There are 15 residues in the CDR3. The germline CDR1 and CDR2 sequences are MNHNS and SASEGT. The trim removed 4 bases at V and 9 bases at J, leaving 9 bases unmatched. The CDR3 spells CASSGTGTGLQKLFF. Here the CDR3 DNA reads TGTGCCAGCAGTGGCACCGGGACAGGGTTACAAAAACTGTTTTTT.

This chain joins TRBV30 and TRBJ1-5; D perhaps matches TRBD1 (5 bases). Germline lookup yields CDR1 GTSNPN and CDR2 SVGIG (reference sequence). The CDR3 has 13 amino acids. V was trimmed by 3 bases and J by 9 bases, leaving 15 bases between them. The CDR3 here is CAWSPGLQGPQHF. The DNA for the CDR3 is TGTGCCTGGAGCCCAGGTTTGCAGGGGCCCCAGCATTTT.

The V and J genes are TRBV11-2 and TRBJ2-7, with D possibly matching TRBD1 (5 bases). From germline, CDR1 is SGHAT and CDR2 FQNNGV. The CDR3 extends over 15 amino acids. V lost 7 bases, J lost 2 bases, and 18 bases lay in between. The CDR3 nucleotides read TGTGCCAGCATCGAGTGGGGCCATGGCGCCTACGAGCAGTACTTC. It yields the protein CASIEWGHGAYEQYF.

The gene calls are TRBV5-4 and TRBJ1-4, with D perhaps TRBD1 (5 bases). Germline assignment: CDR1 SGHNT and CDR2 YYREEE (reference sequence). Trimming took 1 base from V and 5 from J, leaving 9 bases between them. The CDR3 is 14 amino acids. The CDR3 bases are TGTGCCAGCAGCTTGCAGGGCCGAAATGAAAAACTGTTTTTT. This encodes CASSLQGRNEKLFF.

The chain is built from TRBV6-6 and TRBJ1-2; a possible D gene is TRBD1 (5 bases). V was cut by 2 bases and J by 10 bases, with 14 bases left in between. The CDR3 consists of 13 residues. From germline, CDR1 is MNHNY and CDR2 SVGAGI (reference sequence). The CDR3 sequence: CASSYDSLSVYTF. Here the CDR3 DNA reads TGTGCCAGCAGTTACGACAGCCTTTCGGTCTACACCTTC.

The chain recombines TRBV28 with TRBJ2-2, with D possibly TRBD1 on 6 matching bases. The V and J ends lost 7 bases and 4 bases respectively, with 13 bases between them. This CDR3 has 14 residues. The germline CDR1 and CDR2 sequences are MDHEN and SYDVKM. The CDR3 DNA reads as TGTGCCAGCAACAGGGAAGGGAGCACCGGGGAGCTGTTTTTT. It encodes CASNREGSTGELFF.

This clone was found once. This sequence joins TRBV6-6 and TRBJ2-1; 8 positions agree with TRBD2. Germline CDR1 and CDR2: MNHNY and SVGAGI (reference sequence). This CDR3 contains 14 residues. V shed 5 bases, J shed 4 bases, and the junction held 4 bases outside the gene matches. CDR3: CASSRSSGYNEQFF. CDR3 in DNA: TGTGCCAGCAGTAGGTCTAGCGGGTACAATGAGCAGTTCTTC.

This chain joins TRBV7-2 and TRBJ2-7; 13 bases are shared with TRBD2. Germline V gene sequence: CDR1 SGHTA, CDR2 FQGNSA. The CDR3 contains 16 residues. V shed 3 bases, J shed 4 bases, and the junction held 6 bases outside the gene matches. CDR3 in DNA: TGTGCCAGCAGCTTCGACGGGACTAGCGGGGTATACGAGCAGTACTTC. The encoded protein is CASSFDGTSGVYEQYF.

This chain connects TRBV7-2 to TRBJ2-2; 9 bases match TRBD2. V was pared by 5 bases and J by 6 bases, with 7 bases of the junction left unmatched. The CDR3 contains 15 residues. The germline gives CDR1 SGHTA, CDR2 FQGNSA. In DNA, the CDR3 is TGTGCCAGCAGCCCATTAGCGGGAGAGGCCGGGGAGCTGTTTTTT. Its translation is CASSPLAGEAGELFF.

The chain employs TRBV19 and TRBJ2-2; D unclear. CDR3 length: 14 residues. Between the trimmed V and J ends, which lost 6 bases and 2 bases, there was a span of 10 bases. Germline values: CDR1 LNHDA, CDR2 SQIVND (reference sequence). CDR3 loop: CASSEDINTGELFF. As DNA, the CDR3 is TGTGCCAGTAGCGAAGACATTAACACCGGGGAGCTGTTTTTT.

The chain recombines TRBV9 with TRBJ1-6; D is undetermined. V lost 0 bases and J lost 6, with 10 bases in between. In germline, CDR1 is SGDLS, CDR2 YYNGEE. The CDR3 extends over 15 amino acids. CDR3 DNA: TGTGCCAGCAGCGTAGCTGGCGGCCCTAATTCACCCCTCCACTTT. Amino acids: CASSVAGGPNSPLHF.

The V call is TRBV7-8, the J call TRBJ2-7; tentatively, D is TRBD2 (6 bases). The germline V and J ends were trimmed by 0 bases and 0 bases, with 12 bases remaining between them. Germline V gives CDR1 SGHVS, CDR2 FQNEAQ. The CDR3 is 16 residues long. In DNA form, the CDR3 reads TGTGCCAGCAGCTTAGCGGGGGGAACCAGCTCCTACGAGCAGTACTTC. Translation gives CASSLAGGTSSYEQYF.

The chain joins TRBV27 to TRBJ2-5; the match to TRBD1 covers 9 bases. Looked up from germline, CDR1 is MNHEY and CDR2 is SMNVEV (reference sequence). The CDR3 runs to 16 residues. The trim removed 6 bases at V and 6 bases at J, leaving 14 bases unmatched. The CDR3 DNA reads TGTGCCAGCAGCTACGAGAAGACAGGGGGAAGTCAGACCCAGTACTTC. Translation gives CASSYEKTGGSQTQYF.

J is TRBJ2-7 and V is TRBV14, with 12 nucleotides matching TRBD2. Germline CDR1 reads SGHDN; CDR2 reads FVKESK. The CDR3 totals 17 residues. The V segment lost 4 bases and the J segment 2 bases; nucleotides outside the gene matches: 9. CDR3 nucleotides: TGTGCCAGCAGCCCCCACCGACTAGCGGGGGCGACCTACGAGCAGTACTTC. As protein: CASSPHRLAGATYEQYF.

This CDR3 reads CASSSAGGSYEQYF. CDR3 nucleotides: TGTGCCAGCAGCTCGGCGGGAGGTTCCTACGAGCAGTACTTC. The V and J genes are TRBV7-9 and TRBJ2-7; 8 nucleotides align to TRBD2. Losses at the gene ends were 4 bases for V and 1 base for J; bases not matched to a gene: 3. The CDR3 sequence is 14 residues long. The V gene's germline CDR1 is SEHNR and CDR2 FQNEAQ (reference sequence).

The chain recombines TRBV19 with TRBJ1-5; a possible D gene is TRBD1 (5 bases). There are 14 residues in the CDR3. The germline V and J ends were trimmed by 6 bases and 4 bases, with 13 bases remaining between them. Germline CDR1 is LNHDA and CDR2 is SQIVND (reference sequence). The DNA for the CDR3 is TGTGCCAGTAGCGAACAGGTGACTAATCAGCCCCAGCATTTT. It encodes CASSEQVTNQPQHF.

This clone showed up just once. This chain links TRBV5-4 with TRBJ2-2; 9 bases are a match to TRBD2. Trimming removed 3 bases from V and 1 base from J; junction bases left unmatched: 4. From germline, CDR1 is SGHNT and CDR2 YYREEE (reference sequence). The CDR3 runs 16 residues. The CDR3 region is CASSSGTSWNTGELFF. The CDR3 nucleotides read TGTGCCAGCAGCTCCGGGACTAGCTGGAACACCGGGGAGCTGTTTTTT.

The CDR3 DNA reads TGTGCCACCAGCCGTCTTGGGACAGGGAGGTCCTACGAGCAGTACTTC. Protein sequence: CATSRLGTGRSYEQYF. The rearrangement joins TRBV15 to TRBJ2-7, with 9 bases matching TRBD1. CDR3 length: 16 amino acids. Germline V gene lookup returns CDR1 LNHNV and CDR2 YYDKDF (reference sequence). The V segment lost 5 bases and the J segment 1 base; nucleotides outside the gene matches: 9.

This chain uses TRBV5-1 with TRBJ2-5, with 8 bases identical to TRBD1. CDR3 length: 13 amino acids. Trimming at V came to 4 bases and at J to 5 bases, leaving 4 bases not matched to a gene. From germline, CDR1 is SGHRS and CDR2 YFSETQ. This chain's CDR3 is CASSAQGDETQYF. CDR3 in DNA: TGCGCCAGCAGCGCACAGGGGGATGAGACCCAGTACTTC.

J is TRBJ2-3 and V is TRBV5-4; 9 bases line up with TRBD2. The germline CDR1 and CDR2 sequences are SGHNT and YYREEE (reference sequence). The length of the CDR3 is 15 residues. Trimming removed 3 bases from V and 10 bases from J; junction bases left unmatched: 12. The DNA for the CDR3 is TGTGCCAGCAGCTCTAGCGGGATCAGGTTCGGGGCGCAGTATTTT. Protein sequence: CASSSSGIRFGAQYF.